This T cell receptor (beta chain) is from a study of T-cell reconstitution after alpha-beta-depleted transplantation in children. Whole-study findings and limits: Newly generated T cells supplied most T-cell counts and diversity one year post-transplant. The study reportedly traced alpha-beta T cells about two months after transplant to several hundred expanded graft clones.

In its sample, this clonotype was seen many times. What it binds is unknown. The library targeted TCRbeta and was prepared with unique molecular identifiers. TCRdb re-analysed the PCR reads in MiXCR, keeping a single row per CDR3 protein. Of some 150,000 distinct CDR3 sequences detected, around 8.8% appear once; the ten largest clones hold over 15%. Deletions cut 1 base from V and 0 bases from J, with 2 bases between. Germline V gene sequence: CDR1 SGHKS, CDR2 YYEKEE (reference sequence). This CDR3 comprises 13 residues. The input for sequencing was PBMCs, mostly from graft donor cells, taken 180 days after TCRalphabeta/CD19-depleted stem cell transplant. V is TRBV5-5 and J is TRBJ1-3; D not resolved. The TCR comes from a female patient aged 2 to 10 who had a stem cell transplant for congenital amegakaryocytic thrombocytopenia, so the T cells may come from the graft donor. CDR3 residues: CASSLISGNTIYF. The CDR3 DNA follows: TGTGCCAGCAGCTTGATCTCTGGAAACACCATATATTTT.